This entry is about one TCR beta chain. No antigen is known for it. Extracted from the samples, RNA was reverse transcribed into cDNA to serve as the sequencing template. Using immunoSEQ multiplex PCR, the repertoire was profiled, and TCRdb retains in-frame clones only, with some absent. Seen here are approximately 130,000 clones, about 46% observed once, and the top ten hold 10%. This sample is part of a study of CD8+ T cells in alopecia areata. Broader study findings: Mice showed TCR sharing more clearly than patients did, possibly owing to HLA.

Peripheral blood and lesional scalp punch biopsies came from alopecia areata patients. CDR1 and CDR2 from the germline V gene are GTSNPN and SVGIG (reference sequence). The CDR3 is 11 residues long. V lost 1 base and J lost 10, with 11 bases in between. Material: NKG2D-low CD8+ T cells sorted from blood. The rearrangement uses TRBV30 and TRBJ2-7; D possibly uses TRBD1 or TRBD2 (5 bases each). The TCR sequence derives from a human donor with alopecia areata. As DNA, the CDR3 is TGTGCCTGGAGTGAGGATAGGGACCAGTACTTC. This codes for CAWSEDRDQYF.